This T cell receptor beta chain came from a study of blood T cell repertoires in COVID-19. The CDR3 runs to 17 residues. The ends were cut back, 3 bases at V and 6 bases at J, with 18 bases in the middle. Germline V gene sequence: CDR1 MNHEY, CDR2 SMNVEV (reference sequence). Under the authors' procedure: Amplification of reference gene primers provided the estimated nucleated cell counts. Using immunoSEQ multiplex PCR, the repertoire was profiled, and TCRdb retains in-frame clones only, with some absent. V and J calls and clone size are copied from that table; D and trimming were computed from the DNA. This table holds a few hundred thousand clones, roughly 85% found once.

The source is a man in his fifties or sixties with active or convalescent COVID-19. The sequencing input was peripheral blood. The chain has TRBV27 and TRBJ1-6, with a possible D match to TRBD1 (5 bases). The CDR3 DNA is TGTGCCAGCAGTTTGGCCAGGGTTTTAGGCCCTAATTCACCCCTCCACTTT. Translating it yields CASSLARVLGPNSPLHF.